What follows are 14 T cell receptor beta chains derived from one specimen sequenced in a study of T cell responses to AZD1222 COVID-19 vaccine. Sequenced by immunoSEQ multiplex PCR; TCRdb stores in-frame clones only, minus some. The repertoire holds about 150,000 clones, with 70% to 90% as singletons. This material consisted of peripheral blood, taken after recovery from COVID-19. The source of these receptors is an adult who had recovered from COVID-19.

The chain combines TRBV29-1 with TRBJ2-7; a possible D gene is TRBD2 (5 bases). The CDR3 spans 17 residues. V was cut by 6 bases and J by 1 base, with 25 bases left in between. Germline values: CDR1 SQVTM, CDR2 ANQGSEA. In DNA, the CDR3 is TGCAGCGTAGGCCCGAGCGTGGGGAGCACCGTATCCTACGAGCAGTACTTC. This gives the protein CSVGPSVGSTVSYEQYF.

V is TRBV15 and J is TRBJ1-1; D unresolved. Germline V gene sequence: CDR1 LNHNV, CDR2 YYDKDF (reference sequence). The V gene lost 0 bases and the J gene lost 3 bases, with 8 bases spanning the gap. The CDR3 sequence is 14 residues long. DNA for the CDR3: TGTGCCACCAGCAGAGATTTGTGGGACACTGAAGCTTTCTTT. Translated, it gives CATSRDLWDTEAFF.

V gene TRBV4-2 combines with J gene TRBJ2-2, with 9 bases identical to TRBD2. This CDR3 comprises 16 residues. CDR1 and CDR2 from the germline V gene are LGHNA and YNFKEQ. The V and J ends lost 3 bases and 4 bases, in that order; junction bases with no gene match: 6. The DNA for the CDR3 is TGTGCCAGCAGCCAGATAGCGGGAGTGTCCACCGGGGAGCTGTTTTTT. It encodes CASSQIAGVSTGELFF.

V is TRBV7-3 and J is TRBJ2-2, with 12 positions matching TRBD2. Germline V CDR1 and CDR2: SGHTA, FQGTGA. The CDR3 spans 17 residues. Germline trimming cut 4 bases from V and 7 bases from J; bases unmatched to any gene: 10. CDR3: CASSSEPGLAGDGELFF. In DNA, the CDR3 is TGTGCCAGCAGCTCAGAACCGGGACTAGCGGGCGACGGGGAGCTGTTTTTT.

This chain links TRBV4-1 with TRBJ2-7, with D perhaps TRBD1 (6 bases). The CDR3 has 17 residues. Trimming left V 4 bases short and J 2 bases short, with 21 bases between. In germline, CDR1 is MGHRA, CDR2 YSYEKL. CDR3 in DNA: TGCGCCAGCAGCCCAGAAGGTACAGGGATCGTGACCTACGAGCAGTACTTC. It specifies CASSPEGTGIVTYEQYF.

This clone was seen a single time. This sequence joins TRBV5-6 and TRBJ1-2; 8 nucleotides line up with TRBD1. J gave up 4 bases and V 5 bases, and 16 bases lay outside the gene matches. CDR1 is SGHDT and CDR2 is YYEEEE in the germline V gene. The CDR3 has 17 amino acids. The CDR3 region is CASRPISPSGGSYGYTF. The CDR3 DNA follows: TGTGCCAGCAGACCAATCTCTCCATCAGGGGGCTCCTATGGCTACACCTTC.

The chain uses TRBV7-3 and TRBJ2-2, with TRBD2 matching 9 bases. Germline V gene lookup returns CDR1 SGHTA and CDR2 FQGTGA. V was clipped by 5 bases and J by 5 bases; unmatched bases: 12. The CDR3 runs to 17 residues. The CDR3 spells CASSPSGGGVGTGELFF. As DNA, the CDR3 is TGTGCCAGCAGCCCCTCCGGCGGGGGGGTTGGGACCGGGGAGCTGTTTTTT. The entire variable domain, with the rest obtained from reference TRBV7-3 and TRBJ2-2, is as follows: GAGVSQTPSNKVTEKGKYVELRCDPISGHTALYWYRQSLGQGPEFLIYFQGTGAADDSGLPNDRFFAVRPEGSVSTLKIQRTERGDSAVYLCASSPSGGGVGTGELFFGEGSRLTVL.

This rearrangement joins TRBV6-1 to TRBJ1-5; D gene ambiguous. V was cut by 2 bases and J by 1 base, with 9 bases left in between. Germline lookup yields CDR1 MNHNS and CDR2 SASEGT. The CDR3 consists of 15 residues. Here the CDR3 reads CASSERGQSNQPQHF. The DNA for the CDR3 is TGTGCCAGCAGTGAACGAGGGCAGAGCAATCAGCCCCAGCATTTT.

The genes are TRBV10-1 and TRBJ1-6; the D gene is possibly TRBD1 (6 bases). The ends were cut back, 5 bases at V and 0 bases at J, with 14 bases in the middle. The CDR3 covers 17 residues. Germline V gene lookup returns CDR1 WNHNN and CDR2 SYGVQD (reference sequence). CDR3 sequence (DNA): TGCGCCAGCAGTAGCCGGGACACTATCTCCTATAATTCACCCCTCCACTTT. Residues: CASSSRDTISYNSPLHF.

The chain couples TRBV5-1 to TRBJ2-1; D is possibly TRBD2 (9 bases). The V and J ends lost 4 bases and 6 bases respectively, with 23 bases between them. Germline-derived CDR1 and CDR2 are SGHRS and YFSETQ. This CDR3 is 17 amino acids long. DNA of the CDR3: TGCGCCAGCAGCATCGGGACAGGACTAGCGAGCTCCAATGAGCAGTTCTTC. Translating it yields CASSIGTGLASSNEQFF. Complete variable domain (other parts from reference TRBV5-1 and TRBJ2-1): KAGVTQTPRYLIKTRGQQVTLSCSPISGHRSVSWYQQTPGQGLQFLFEYFSETQRNKGNFPGRFSGRQFSNSRSEMNVSTLELGDSALYLCASSIGTGLASSNEQFFGPGTRLTVL.

This clone was detected a few times. The chain combines TRBV6-6 with TRBJ1-4, with 7 bases lining up with TRBD1. The CDR3 has 15 residues. Germline loops: CDR1 MNHNY, CDR2 SVGAGI (reference sequence). Trimming took 6 bases from V and 5 from J; bases not matched to a gene: 9. CDR3 DNA sequence: TGTGCCAGCAGCATAGGGGGCAGGGCAAATGAAAAACTGTTTTTT. Translation gives CASSIGGRANEKLFF.

This clone came up a few times. The V and J genes are TRBV2 and TRBJ1-2; D uncertain. V gave up 0 bases and J gave up 5 bases, with 16 bases separating them. CDR1 and CDR2 (germline): SNHLY, FYNNEI. This CDR3 contains 16 residues. The CDR3 DNA follows: TGTGCCAGCAGTGAAGCGATTGGACCTCGCCCTTATGGCTACACCTTC. Residues: CASSEAIGPRPYGYTF. Filled out from reference TRBV2 and TRBJ1-2, the complete variable domain reads EPEVTQTPSHQVTQMGQEVILRCVPISNHLYFYWYRQILGQKVEFLVSFYNNEISEKSEIFDDQFSVERPDGSNFTLKIRSTKLEDSAMYFCASSEAIGPRPYGYTFGSGTRLTVV.

V gene TRBV21-1 combines with J gene TRBJ2-7; the table calls TRBD2, which could not be checked here. TRBV21-1 is shown as a pseudogene. CDR3 length: 14 residues. CDR3 DNA sequence: TGTGCCAGCAGCACGGGACTATCCTCCTACGAGCAGTACTTC. Its translation is CASSTGLSSYEQYF.

The chain has TRBV27 and TRBJ2-1; 13 nucleotides align to TRBD2. Looked up from germline, CDR1 is MNHEY and CDR2 is SMNVEV (reference sequence). This CDR3 contains 16 residues. V was clipped by 5 bases and J by 6 bases; unmatched bases: 7. In nucleotides, the CDR3 is TGTGCCAGCAGTCGCGTGGGACTAGCGGGGTTCAATGAGCAGTTCTTC. Its protein is CASSRVGLAGFNEQFF.